This TCR beta chain was sequenced during a study of cytomegalovirus exposure and HLA in healthy donors. V lost 2 bases and J lost 3, with 8 bases in between. Germline assignment: CDR1 SNHLY and CDR2 FYNNEI. This CDR3 comprises 14 residues. Primers: 60 Vbeta forward and 13 Jbeta reverse. The repertoire was sequenced with immunoSEQ multiplex PCR; TCRdb's copy has only in-frame clones and lacks some. The table records about 96,000 clones, 65% to 85% of them present only once. The chain uses TRBV2 and TRBJ2-1, with a weak D call TRBD1 (5 bases). This receptor was taken from a female donor in good health and CMV-seropositive. Sample: PBMCs. DNA for the CDR3: TGTGCCAGCAGTGAAACAGGTCACTACAATGAGCAGTTCTTC. Its protein product is CASSETGHYNEQFF.